This TCR beta chain came from a study of identical twins. The authors used template switching to add a universal primer site and gave cDNA unique molecular identifiers. TCRdb redid the calling of the 5' RACE reads with MiXCR, one entry per CDR3 protein. This repertoire shows 250,000 to 350,000 distinct CDR3 sequences, about 8.3% found once; its top ten account for 2.1%. The trim removed 1 base at V and 5 bases at J, leaving 6 bases unmatched. Per germline, CDR1 SGHVS and CDR2 FNYEAQ. The CDR3 runs 16 residues. Another study also made use of these data, one on yellow fever vaccine responses in identical twins.

The specimen was memory (CD45RO+) T cells sorted from blood. The source is a woman aged 18-30 years in good health. The V and J genes are TRBV7-6 and TRBJ2-7, with TRBD2 matching 12 bases. Here the CDR3 reads CASSLVLAGGINEQYF. For the CDR3, the DNA is TGTGCCAGCAGCTTAGTACTAGCGGGAGGAATCAACGAGCAGTACTTC.